This T cell receptor beta chain is drawn from a study of blood T cell repertoires in COVID-19. At the level of the study: Sample material is recorded as cDNA or gDNA derived from T cells, B-cell-depleted T cells, or PBMCs.

V lost 0 bases to trimming and J lost 0 bases; unmatched junction nucleotides: 1. Germline V lookup: CDR1 SGHRS, CDR2 YFSETQ. The CDR3 sequence is 15 residues long. Per the original methods: Cell counts per sample came from amplifying reference gene primers. TCRdb keeps only in-frame clones here, not all; method: immunoSEQ multiplex PCR. V and J calls and clone size are given by that table; D and trimming were obtained from the DNA. The data show some 460,000 clones, roughly 90% seen once. This receptor was identified in a woman aged 25-40 years with acute or convalescent COVID-19. The sequencing input was peripheral blood. The rearrangement uses TRBV5-1 and TRBJ2-3; 7 positions match TRBD1. The CDR3 reads CASSLEGASTDTQYF. The CDR3 nucleotides are TGCGCCAGCAGCTTGGAGGGGGCTAGCACAGATACGCAGTATTTT.